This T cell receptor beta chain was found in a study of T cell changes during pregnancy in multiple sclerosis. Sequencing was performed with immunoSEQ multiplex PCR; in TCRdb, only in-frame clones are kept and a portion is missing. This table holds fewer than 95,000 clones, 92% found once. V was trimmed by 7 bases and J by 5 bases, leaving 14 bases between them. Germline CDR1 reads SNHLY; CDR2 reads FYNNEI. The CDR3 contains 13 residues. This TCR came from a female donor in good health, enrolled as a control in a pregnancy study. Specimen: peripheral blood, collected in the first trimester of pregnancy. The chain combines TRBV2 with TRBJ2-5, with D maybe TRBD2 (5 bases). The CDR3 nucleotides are TGTGCCAGCAACTCCGAAGGGAGTGAGACCCAGTACTTC. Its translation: CASNSEGSETQYF.